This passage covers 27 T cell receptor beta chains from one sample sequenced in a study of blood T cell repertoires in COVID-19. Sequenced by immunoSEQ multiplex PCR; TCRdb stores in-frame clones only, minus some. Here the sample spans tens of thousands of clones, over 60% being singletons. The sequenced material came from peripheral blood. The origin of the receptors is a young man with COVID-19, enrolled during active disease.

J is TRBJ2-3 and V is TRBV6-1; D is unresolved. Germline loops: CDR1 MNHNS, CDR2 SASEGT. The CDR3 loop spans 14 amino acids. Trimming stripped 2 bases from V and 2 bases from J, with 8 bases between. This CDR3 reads CASSEWHYTDTQYF. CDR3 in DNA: TGTGCCAGCAGTGAATGGCATTACACAGATACGCAGTATTTT.

The CDR3 here is CASSREPLSYEQYF. CDR3 bases: TGTGCCAGTTCCAGGGAACCCCTCTCCTACGAGCAGTACTTC. The chain couples TRBV27 to TRBJ2-7; D might be TRBD1 (5 bases). CDR3 length equals 14 residues. V was clipped by 9 bases and J by 0 bases, with 15 bases between them. CDR1 is MNHEY and CDR2 is SMNVEV in the germline V gene (reference sequence).

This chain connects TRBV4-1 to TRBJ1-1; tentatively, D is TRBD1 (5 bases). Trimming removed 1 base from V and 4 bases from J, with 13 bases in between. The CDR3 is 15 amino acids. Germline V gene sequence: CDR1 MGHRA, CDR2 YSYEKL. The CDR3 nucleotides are TGCGCCAGCAGCCAAGGGGGAGGGGCCACCACTGAAGCTTTCTTT. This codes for CASSQGGGATTEAFF.

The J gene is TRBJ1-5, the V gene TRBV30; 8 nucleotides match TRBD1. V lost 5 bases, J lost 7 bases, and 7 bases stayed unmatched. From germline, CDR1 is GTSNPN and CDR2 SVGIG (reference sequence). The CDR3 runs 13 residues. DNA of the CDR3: TGTGCCTGGGGACAGGGCGGACGCCAGCCCCAGCATTTT. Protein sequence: CAWGQGGRQPQHF.

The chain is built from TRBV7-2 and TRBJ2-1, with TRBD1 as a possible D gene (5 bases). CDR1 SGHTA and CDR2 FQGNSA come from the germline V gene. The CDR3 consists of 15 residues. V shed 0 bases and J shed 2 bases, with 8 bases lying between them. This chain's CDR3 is CASSLARAAYNEQFF. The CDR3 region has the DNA TGTGCCAGCAGCTTAGCCAGGGCGGCCTACAATGAGCAGTTCTTC.

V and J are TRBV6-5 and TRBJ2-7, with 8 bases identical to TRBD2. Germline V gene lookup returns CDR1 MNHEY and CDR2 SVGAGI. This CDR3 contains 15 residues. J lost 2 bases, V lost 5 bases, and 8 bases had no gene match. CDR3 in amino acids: CASSRGGKSTYEQYF. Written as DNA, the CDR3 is TGTGCCAGCAGTCGGGGGGGGAAGTCTACCTACGAGCAGTACTTC.

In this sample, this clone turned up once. CDR3 sequence (DNA): TGTGCCAGCAGTTATGGACAGAACACTGAAGCTTTCTTT. The encoded protein is CASSYGQNTEAFF. The chain joins TRBV6-2 or TRBV6-3 to TRBJ1-1, with D perhaps TRBD1 (5 bases). CDR3 length: 13 amino acids. Germline V CDR1 and CDR2: MNHEY, SVGEGT. V lost 3 bases and J 1 base, leaving 6 bases between the germline ends.

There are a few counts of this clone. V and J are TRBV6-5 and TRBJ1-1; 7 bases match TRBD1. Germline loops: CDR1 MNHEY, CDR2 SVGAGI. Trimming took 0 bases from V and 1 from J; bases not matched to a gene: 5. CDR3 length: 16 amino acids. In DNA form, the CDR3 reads TGTGCCAGCAGTTACTCGACAGGGACAGCGAACACTGAAGCTTTCTTT. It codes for CASSYSTGTANTEAFF.

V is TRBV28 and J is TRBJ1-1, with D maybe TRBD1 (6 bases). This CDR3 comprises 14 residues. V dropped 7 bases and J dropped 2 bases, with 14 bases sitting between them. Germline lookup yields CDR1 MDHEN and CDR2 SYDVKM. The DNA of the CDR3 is TGTGCCAGCACCCACGCAGGGGAAAACACTGAAGCTTTCTTT. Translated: CASTHAGENTEAFF. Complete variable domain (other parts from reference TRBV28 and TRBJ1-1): DVKVTQSSRYLVKRTGEKVFLECVQDMDHENMFWYRQDPGLGLRLIYFSYDVKMKEKGDIPEGYSVSREKKERFSLILESASTNQTSMYLCASTHAGENTEAFFGQGTRLTVV.

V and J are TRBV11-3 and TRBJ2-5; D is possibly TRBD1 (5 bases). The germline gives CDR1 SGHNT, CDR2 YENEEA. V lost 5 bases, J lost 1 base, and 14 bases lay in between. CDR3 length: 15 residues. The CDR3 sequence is CASSPDSAFQETQYF. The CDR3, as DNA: TGTGCCAGCAGCCCAGACAGTGCCTTCCAAGAGACCCAGTACTTC.

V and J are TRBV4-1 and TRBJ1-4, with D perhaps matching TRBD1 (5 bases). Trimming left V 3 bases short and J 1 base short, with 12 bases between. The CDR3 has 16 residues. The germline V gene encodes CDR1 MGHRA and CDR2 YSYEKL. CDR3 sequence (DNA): TGCGCCAGCAGCCAGGGGACGGAGGGAACTAATGAAAAACTGTTTTTT. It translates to CASSQGTEGTNEKLFF.

The CDR3 nucleotides are TGTGCCAGCAGTACCGAGGCTAGCTCCTACAATGAGCAGTTCTTC. Its translation is CASSTEASSYNEQFF. The genes are TRBV27 and TRBJ2-1; no clear D. The V and J ends lost 5 bases and 0 bases respectively, with 11 bases between them. Germline assignment: CDR1 MNHEY and CDR2 SMNVEV (reference sequence). The CDR3 totals 15 residues.

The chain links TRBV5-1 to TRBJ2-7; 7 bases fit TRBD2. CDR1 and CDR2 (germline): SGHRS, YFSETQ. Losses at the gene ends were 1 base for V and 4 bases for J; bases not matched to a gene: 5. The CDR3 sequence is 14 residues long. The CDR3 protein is CASSLSGGYYEQYF. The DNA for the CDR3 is TGCGCCAGCAGCTTGTCCGGGGGGTATTACGAGCAGTACTTC.

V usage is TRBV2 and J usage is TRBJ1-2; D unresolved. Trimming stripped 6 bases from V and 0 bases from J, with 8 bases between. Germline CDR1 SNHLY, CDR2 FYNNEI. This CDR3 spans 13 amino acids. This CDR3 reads CASRDFTNYGYTF. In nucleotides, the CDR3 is TGTGCCAGCAGGGACTTTACTAACTATGGCTACACCTTC.

CDR3 bases: TGTGCCAGCAGCCCGAGCGGGGACTACAATGAGCAGTTCTTC. Translating gives CASSPSGDYNEQFF. The gene calls are TRBV7-8 and TRBJ2-1, with TRBD2 identical over 7 bases. Trimming cost V 5 bases and J 3 bases; bases outside gene matches: 4. The germline CDR1 and CDR2 sequences are SGHVS and FQNEAQ. The CDR3 is made up of 14 amino acids.

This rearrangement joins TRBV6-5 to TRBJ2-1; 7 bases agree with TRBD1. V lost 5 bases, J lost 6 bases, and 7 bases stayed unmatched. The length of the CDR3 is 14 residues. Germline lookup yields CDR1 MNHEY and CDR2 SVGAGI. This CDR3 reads CASSKTGTPNEQFF. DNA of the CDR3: TGTGCCAGCAGTAAGACAGGGACCCCCAATGAGCAGTTCTTC.

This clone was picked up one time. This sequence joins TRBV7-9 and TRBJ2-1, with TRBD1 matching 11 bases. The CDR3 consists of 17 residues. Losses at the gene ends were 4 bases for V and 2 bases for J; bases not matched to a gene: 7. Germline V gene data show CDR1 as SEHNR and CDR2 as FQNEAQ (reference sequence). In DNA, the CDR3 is TGTGCCAGCAGCTCGATTCCGGGACAGGGGGCCTACAATGAGCAGTTCTTC. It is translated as CASSSIPGQGAYNEQFF.

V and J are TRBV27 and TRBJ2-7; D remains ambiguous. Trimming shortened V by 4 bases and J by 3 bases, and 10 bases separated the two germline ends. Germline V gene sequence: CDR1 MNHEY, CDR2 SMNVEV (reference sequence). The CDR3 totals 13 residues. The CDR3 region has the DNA TGTGCCAGCAGTTCTGCCCACTACTACGAGCAGTACTTC. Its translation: CASSSAHYYEQYF.

The CDR3 bases are TGTGCCAGCAGTCGCGGGTCAGTTAACTATGGCTACACCTTC. It specifies CASSRGSVNYGYTF. The gene calls are TRBV27 and TRBJ1-2; D gene unclear. The germline V gene has CDR1 MNHEY and CDR2 SMNVEV (reference sequence). The CDR3 runs 14 residues. With 5 bases removed from V and 1 base from J, the gap between germline ends came to 11 bases.

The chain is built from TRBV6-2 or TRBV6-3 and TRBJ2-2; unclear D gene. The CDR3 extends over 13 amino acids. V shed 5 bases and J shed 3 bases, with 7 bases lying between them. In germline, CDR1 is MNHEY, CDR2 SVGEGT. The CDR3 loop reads CASSPSHTGELFF. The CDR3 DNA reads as TGTGCCAGCAGTCCGAGCCACACCGGGGAGCTGTTTTTT.

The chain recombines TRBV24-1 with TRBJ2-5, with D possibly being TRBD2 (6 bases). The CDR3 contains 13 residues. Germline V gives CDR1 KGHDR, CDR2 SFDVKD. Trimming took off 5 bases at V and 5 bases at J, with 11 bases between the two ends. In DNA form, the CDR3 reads TGTGCCACCAGTGGGGGAGGCAGCGAGACCCAGTACTTC. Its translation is CATSGGGSETQYF.

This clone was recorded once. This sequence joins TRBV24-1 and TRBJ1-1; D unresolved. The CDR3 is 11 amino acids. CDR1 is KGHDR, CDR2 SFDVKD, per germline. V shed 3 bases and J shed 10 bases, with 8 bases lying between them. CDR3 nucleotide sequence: TGTGCCACCAGTGATGGAAACAGAGCTTTCTTT. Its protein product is CATSDGNRAFF.

The CDR3 reads CASSSGLAAETQYF. The CDR3 DNA reads TGCGCCAGCAGCTCCGGACTAGCAGCAGAGACCCAGTACTTC. The chain recombines TRBV5-1 with TRBJ2-5, with 8 bases lining up with TRBD2. Trimming cost V 3 bases and J 4 bases; bases outside gene matches: 5. This CDR3 contains 14 residues. Germline loops: CDR1 SGHRS, CDR2 YFSETQ. The full variable domain, rest sourced from reference TRBV5-1 and TRBJ2-5, is KAGVTQTPRYLIKTRGQQVTLSCSPISGHRSVSWYQQTPGQGLQFLFEYFSETQRNKGNFPGRFSGRQFSNSRSEMNVSTLELGDSALYLCASSSGLAAETQYFGPGTRLLVL.

This CDR3 reads CASSPPGQGFSSTDTQYF. In DNA form, the CDR3 reads TGTGCCAGCAGCCCTCCGGGACAGGGGTTTTCTAGCACAGATACGCAGTATTTT. The J gene is TRBJ2-3, the V gene TRBV11-3, with 10 bases matching TRBD1. J was trimmed by 0 bases and V by 5 bases; bases with no gene match: 11. This CDR3 spans 18 amino acids. Germline-derived CDR1 and CDR2 are SGHNT and YENEEA.

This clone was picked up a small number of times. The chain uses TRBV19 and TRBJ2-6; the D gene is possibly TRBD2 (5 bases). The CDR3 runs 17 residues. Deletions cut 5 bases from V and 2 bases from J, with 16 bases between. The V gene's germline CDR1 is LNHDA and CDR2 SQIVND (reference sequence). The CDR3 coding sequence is TGTGCCAGTAGTGGAGTCGCCCAGGAGGCTGGGGCCAACGTCCTGACTTTC. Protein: CASSGVAQEAGANVLTF.

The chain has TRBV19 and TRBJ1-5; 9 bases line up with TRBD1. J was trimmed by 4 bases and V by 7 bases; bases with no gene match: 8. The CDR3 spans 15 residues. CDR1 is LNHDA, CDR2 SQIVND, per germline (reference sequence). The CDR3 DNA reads TGTGCCAGTACCACAGGGGGCGCGGGGAATCAGCCCCAGCATTTT. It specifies CASTTGGAGNQPQHF.

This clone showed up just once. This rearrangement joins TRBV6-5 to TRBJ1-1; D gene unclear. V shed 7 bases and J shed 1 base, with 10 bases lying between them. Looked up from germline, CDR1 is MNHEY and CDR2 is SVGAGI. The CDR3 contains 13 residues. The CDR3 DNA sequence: TGTGCCAGCACTCTGGCCAAGAACACTGAAGCTTTCTTT. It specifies CASTLAKNTEAFF.